This TCR beta chain was profiled in a study of long-term antiretroviral therapy in people with HIV. Overall study results and limits: Every time point showed a repertoire led by clones expanded before ART. In samples taken after ART, diversity increased but remained below transplant donor control levels.

CDR3 length: 13 residues. CDR1 SGHTA and CDR2 FQGNSA come from the germline V gene. Trimming cost V 3 bases and J 4 bases, with 9 bases left between them. This clone was recorded once. The antigen is not known. Researchers ran immunoSEQ v3.0 at survey level. Sequencing was intended to reach about 35,000-55,000 T-cell genomes per sample. This table comes from immunoSEQ multiplex PCR, and its TCRdb copy is limited to in-frame clones, with some not included. The profile shows more than 15,000 clones, 90% to 95% of them singletons. The sample consisted of unsorted PBMCs, taken 0.3 years after starting antiretroviral therapy. V and J are TRBV7-2 and TRBJ2-5; no definite D call. This receptor was obtained from a man aged 55 to 70 with HIV. The CDR3 reads CASSFNRIETQYF. CDR3 nucleotides: TGTGCCAGCAGCTTCAATCGCATAGAGACCCAGTACTTC.